This T cell receptor delta chain was identified in a study of delta chains in infants with herpesvirus infections. Germline CDR1 is TSWWSYY and CDR2 is QGS. The CDR3 is 18 residues long. V gave up 0 bases and J gave up 0 bases, with 17 bases separating them. TCR cDNA was made from PBMC RNA with gamma- and delta-chain-specific primers. TCRdb re-identified clones in the RT-PCR reads via CATT. This table has thousands of delta-chain clones, approximately 29% appearing once. The TCR comes from a human donor who was a Ugandan infant, either HIV-exposed or HIV-unexposed (not recorded which). Sequenced material: peripheral blood, taken at time point 3 of longitudinal follow-up. The rearrangement uses TRDV1 and TRDJ1; perhaps TRDD3 as D (7 bases). This CDR3 is CALGELGGDKIDTDKLIF. CDR3 coding DNA: TGTGCTCTTGGGGAACTCGGTGGGGATAAAATAGACACCGATAAACTCATCTTT.